Listed below are T cell receptor beta chains from one sample, sequenced in a study of blood T cells in healthy people across ages. Using its own MiXCR run on the 5' RACE reads, TCRdb lists one record per CDR3 protein. The table has hundreds of thousands of distinct CDR3 sequences, 29% seen once. Sequencing was carried out using blood. The receptor source for this set is a woman at least 80 years old in good health. CDR3s include the opening cysteine and the closing phenylalanine or tryptophan. Each record gives: D gene, J gene, V gene, clone size, CDR3 protein, CDR3 DNA. The D gene is left open where the match is weak. Clone size is not always given. Where it is, it says once, few, many or a class for expanded clones.

>NA|TRBJ1-2|TRBV5-6|many
CASSLRDLGGYTF
TGTGCCAGCAGCTTGCGGGATTTGGGTGGCTACACCTTC
>NA|TRBJ1-4|TRBV12-3/TRBV12-4|once
CASSLAQKNEKRFF
TGTGCCAGCAGTTTAGCGCAGAAGAATGAAAAACGGTTTTTT
>NA|TRBJ2-2|TRBV6-2/TRBV6-3|NA
CASSSGHLWNTGELFF
TGTGCCAGCAGTTCGGGACACCTGTGGAACACCGGGGAGCTGTTTTTT
>TRBD2|TRBJ2-7|TRBV7-2|once
CASSRTSGRTEQYF
TGTGCCAGCAGCCGGACTAGCGGGAGAACCGAGCAGTACTTC
>NA|TRBJ2-2|TRBV6-2/TRBV6-3|NA
CASNLRTGELFF
TGTGCCAGCAACCTCCGGACCGGGGAGCTGTTTTTT
>NA|TRBJ2-5|TRBV11-2|NA
CASSLGAGSYGYTFGSGTTYF
NA
>NA|TRBJ1-2|TRBV28|few
CASTTLGQGQDYGYTF
TGTGCCAGCACCACTCTGGGGCAGGGGCAGGACTATGGCTACACCTTC
>NA|TRBJ2-1|TRBV6-2/TRBV6-3|many
CASSYGLARNEQFF
TGTGCCAGCAGTTACGGGCTAGCTCGTAATGAGCAGTTCTTC
>TRBD2|TRBJ2-7|TRBV6-6|many
CASQDGGDSYEQYF
TGTGCCTCCCAGGATGGGGGGGATTCCTACGAGCAGTACTTC
>NA|TRBJ1-2|TRBV6-2/TRBV6-3|many
CASSPGRIGYTF
TGTGCCAGCAGTCCGGGGAGGATTGGCTACACCTTC
>NA|TRBJ2-5|TRBV6-2/TRBV6-3|NA
CTSTRQRQETQYF
TGTACCAGCACCCGGCAGCGGCAAGAGACCCAGTACTTC
>TRBD1|TRBJ2-5|TRBV7-9|once
CAGSMDRGPWETQYF
TGTGCCGGCAGCATGGACAGGGGGCCTTGGGAGACCCAGTACTTC
>NA|TRBJ1-1|TRBV2|NA
CASSERDPQITEAFF
TGTGCCAGCAGTGAACGGGACCCTCAAATTACTGAAGCTTTCTTT
>NA|TRBJ1-2|TRBV27|NA
CASRAGSRSLYGYTF
TGTGCCAGCCGGGCCGGGTCTCGTTCCCTCTATGGCTACACCTTC
>NA|TRBJ1-2|TRBV28|NA
CASRTPGGRGYTF
TGTGCCAGCAGGACCCCCGGGGGTCGCGGCTACACCTTC
>TRBD1|TRBJ2-7|TRBV3-1|few
CASSQDTRDRGHHEQYF
TGTGCCAGCAGCCAAGATACCCGGGACAGGGGGCATCACGAGCAGTACTTC
>TRBD1|TRBJ2-3|TRBV6-5|NA
CASSIRTGSDTRYF
TGTGCCAGCAGTATACGGACAGGGTCAGATACGCGGTATTTT
>TRBD2|TRBJ2-1|TRBV7-9|once
CASSPPAGGDEQFF
TGTGCCAGCAGCCCCCCGGCGGGAGGGGATGAGCAGTTCTTC
>TRBD2|TRBJ2-4|TRBV12-3/TRBV12-4|many
CASSMGGTARIQYF
TGTGCCAGCAGCATGGGGGGGACGGCTAGGATTCAGTACTTC
>TRBD1|TRBJ2-2|TRBV11-2|NA
CASSSRDSLFTGELFF
TGTGCCAGCAGCTCTCGGGACAGCCTTTTCACCGGGGAGCTGTTTTTT
>NA|TRBJ1-4|TRBV3-1|NA
CASSQGGGEKLFF
TGTGCCAGCAGCCAAGGAGGGGGAGAAAAACTGTTTTTT
>TRBD2|TRBJ2-1|TRBV6-5|few
CASSQTSVNEQFF
TGTGCCAGCAGTCAAACTAGCGTGAATGAGCAGTTCTTC
>TRBD1|TRBJ1-1|TRBV7-9|NA
CASSSEGLGQVYEAFF
TGTGCCAGCAGCTCCGAAGGTCTAGGACAGGTCTATGAAGCTTTCTTT
>NA|TRBJ2-5|TRBV11-2|many
CASAPGLNSREAQYF
TGTGCCAGCGCTCCCGGACTAAACTCAAGAGAAGCCCAGTACTTC
>TRBD2|TRBJ2-5|TRBV19|NA
CASSRRTSGVETQYF
TGTGCCAGTAGTAGGAGAACTAGCGGGGTAGAGACCCAGTACTTC
>NA|TRBJ1-2|TRBV4-3|many
CASSQDGRGEGYTF
TGCGCCAGCAGCCAAGACGGCAGGGGAGAAGGCTACACCTTC
>TRBD1|TRBJ1-1|TRBV20-1|NA
CSAHEGGRGTEAFF
TGCAGTGCCCACGAAGGGGGCCGGGGCACTGAAGCTTTCTTT
>TRBD1|TRBJ1-4|TRBV5-1|few
CASSPDRAERNEKLFF
TGCGCCAGCAGCCCGGACAGGGCGGAAAGGAATGAAAAACTGTTTTTT
>NA|TRBJ1-2|TRBV4-2|many
CASSHSSTEDYGYTF
TGTGCCAGCAGCCACAGTTCCACTGAAGACTATGGCTACACCTTC
>TRBD1|TRBJ2-1|TRBV27|many
CASSLSTGGNEQFF
TGTGCCAGCAGTTTATCGACAGGGGGCAATGAGCAGTTCTTC
>NA|TRBJ2-1|TRBV7-2|NA
CASSFSGAKGQFF
TGTGCCAGCAGCTTCTCCGGGGCCAAGGGTCAGTTCTTC
>NA|TRBJ1-5|TRBV7-9|many
CASSLGAPSNQPQHF
TGTGCCAGCAGCTTAGGGGCGCCTAGCAATCAGCCCCAGCATTTT
>NA|TRBJ2-5|TRBV4-2|many
CASSQNYQETQYF
TGTGCCAGCAGCCAAAACTACCAAGAGACCCAGTACTTC
>TRBD1|TRBJ1-5|TRBV30|NA
CAWNSISTGPNQPQHF
TGTGCCTGGAACTCCATCTCGACAGGGCCCAATCAGCCCCAGCATTTT
>NA|TRBJ1-2|TRBV6-5|many
CASRGTPPSYGYTF
TGTGCCAGCAGGGGGACACCACCTTCTTATGGCTACACCTTC
>NA|TRBJ2-6|TRBV12-3/TRBV12-4|many
CASSLILASGANVLTF
TGTGCCAGCAGCTTAATCCTGGCCTCTGGGGCCAACGTCCTGACTTTC
>NA|TRBJ2-5|TRBV6-6|NA
CASSYGDQETQYF
TGTGCCAGCAGTTACGGAGATCAAGAGACCCAGTACTTC
>NA|TRBJ1-6|TRBV4-3|many
CASSLKRNSDSPLHF
TGCGCCAGCAGCCTTAAAAGGAATTCTGATTCACCCCTCCACTTT
>NA|TRBJ1-2|TRBV6-5|many
CASSYGQGYYGYTF
TGTGCCAGCAGTTACGGGCAGGGGTACTATGGCTACACCTTC